The source of this TCR beta chain is a study of CD8 T cells in Susac syndrome. The RNA, about 0.45 to 1 ug, was put through reverse transcription using random hexamers. TCRdb independently ran MiXCR on the immunoSEQ multiplex PCR reads; one entry per CDR3 protein. The repertoire holds some 400,000 distinct CDR3 sequences, about 85% seen once, with 0.12% in the top ten. The CDR3 length is 11 residues. Germline V gene data show CDR1 as LNHDA and CDR2 as SQIVND (reference sequence). V shed 4 bases and J shed 7 bases, with 7 bases lying between them. This chain links TRBV19 with TRBJ1-2, with a possible D match to TRBD1 (5 bases). The sequencing input was CD8+ T cells from PBMCs. This TCR came from a human donor with multiple sclerosis. CDR3 sequence (DNA): TGTGCCAGTAGTACGGGACCTGGCTACACCTTC. This gives the protein CASSTGPGYTF.